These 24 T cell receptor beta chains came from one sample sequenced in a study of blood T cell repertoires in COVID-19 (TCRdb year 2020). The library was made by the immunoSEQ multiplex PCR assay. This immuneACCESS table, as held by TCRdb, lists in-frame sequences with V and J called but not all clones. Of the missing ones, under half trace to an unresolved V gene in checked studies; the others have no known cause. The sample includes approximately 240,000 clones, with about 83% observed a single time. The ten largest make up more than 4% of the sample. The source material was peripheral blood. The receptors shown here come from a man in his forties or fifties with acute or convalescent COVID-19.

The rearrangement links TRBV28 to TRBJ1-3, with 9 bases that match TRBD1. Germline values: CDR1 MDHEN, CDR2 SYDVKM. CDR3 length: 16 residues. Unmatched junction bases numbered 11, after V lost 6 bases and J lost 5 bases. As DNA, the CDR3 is TGTGCCAGCAGGCGAACAGGGGGCCTTTTAAGAAACACCATATATTTT. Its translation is CASRRTGGLLRNTIYF.

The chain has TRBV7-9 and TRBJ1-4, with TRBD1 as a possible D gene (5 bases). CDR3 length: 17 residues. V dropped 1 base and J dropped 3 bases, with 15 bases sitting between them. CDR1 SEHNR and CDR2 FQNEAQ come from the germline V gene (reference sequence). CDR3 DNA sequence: TGTGCCAGCAGCTTAGGACAGACTAGTGTGGCTAATGAAAAACTGTTTTTT. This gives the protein CASSLGQTSVANEKLFF.

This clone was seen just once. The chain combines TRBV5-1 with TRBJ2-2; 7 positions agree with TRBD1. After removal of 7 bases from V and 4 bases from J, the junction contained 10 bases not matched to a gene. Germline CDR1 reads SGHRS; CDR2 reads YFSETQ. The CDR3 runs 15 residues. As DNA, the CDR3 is TGCGCCAGCGGAAGCCGGACAGGAGGCACCGGGGAGCTGTTTTTT. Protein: CASGSRTGGTGELFF.

CDR3: CASSISGGSSYEQYF. DNA for the CDR3: TGTGCCAGCAGCATTAGCGGGGGAAGCTCCTACGAGCAGTACTTC. V gene TRBV9 combines with J gene TRBJ2-7; 9 nucleotides match TRBD2. The trim removed 4 bases at V and 0 bases at J, leaving 5 bases unmatched. The CDR3 is 15 residues long. Germline assignment: CDR1 SGDLS and CDR2 YYNGEE.

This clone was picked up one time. The CDR3 DNA sequence: TGCAGCGTGGGGAGGGGACGAACTGAAGCTTTCTTT. Translation gives CSVGRGRTEAFF. This chain connects TRBV29-1 to TRBJ1-1; D might be TRBD1 (5 bases). The CDR3 totals 12 residues. V lost 6 bases and J lost 5, with 13 bases in between. The germline V gene has CDR1 SQVTM and CDR2 ANQGSEA.

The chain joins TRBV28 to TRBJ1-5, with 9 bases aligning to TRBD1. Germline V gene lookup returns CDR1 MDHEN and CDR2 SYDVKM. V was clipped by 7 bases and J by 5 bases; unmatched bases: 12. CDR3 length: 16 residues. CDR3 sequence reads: CASTQTGGRIHQPQHF. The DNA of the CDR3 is TGTGCCAGCACGCAGACAGGGGGGAGGATTCATCAGCCCCAGCATTTT.

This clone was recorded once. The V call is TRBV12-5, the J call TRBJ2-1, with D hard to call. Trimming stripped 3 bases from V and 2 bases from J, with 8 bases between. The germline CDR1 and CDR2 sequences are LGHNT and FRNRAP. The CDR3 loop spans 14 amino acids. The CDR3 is CASGFSLAYNEQFF. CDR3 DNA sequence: TGTGCTAGTGGTTTCAGCCTAGCCTACAATGAGCAGTTCTTC.

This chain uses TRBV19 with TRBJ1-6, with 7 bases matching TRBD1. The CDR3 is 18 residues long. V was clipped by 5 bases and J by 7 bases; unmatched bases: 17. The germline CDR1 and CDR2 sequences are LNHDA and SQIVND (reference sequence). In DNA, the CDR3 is TGTGCCAGTAGTGTCGGAGGGACAGCGCGGCCCCCAAATTCACCCCTCCACTTT. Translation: CASSVGGTARPPNSPLHF.

The CDR3 DNA is TGCGCCAGCAGCAGGACAGAAAGTTCCTACGAGCAGTACTTC. This sequence encodes CASSRTESSYEQYF. The rearrangement uses TRBV5-1 and TRBJ2-7, with D tentatively TRBD1 (6 bases). CDR1 and CDR2 from the germline V gene are SGHRS and YFSETQ. V was cut by 4 bases and J by 1 base, with 12 bases left in between. The CDR3 totals 14 residues.

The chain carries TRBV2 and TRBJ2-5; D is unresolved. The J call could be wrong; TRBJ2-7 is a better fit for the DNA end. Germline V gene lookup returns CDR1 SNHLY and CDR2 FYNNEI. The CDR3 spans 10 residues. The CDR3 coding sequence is TGTGCCAGCAGTACAGTCGAGCAGTACTTC. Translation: CASSTVEQYF.

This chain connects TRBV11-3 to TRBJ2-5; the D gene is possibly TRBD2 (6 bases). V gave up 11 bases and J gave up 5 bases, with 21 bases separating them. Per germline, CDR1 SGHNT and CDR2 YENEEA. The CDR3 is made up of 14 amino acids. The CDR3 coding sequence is TGTGCCTCTGAGGGAGGCATTTCTCGGGAGACCCAGTACTTC. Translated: CASEGGISRETQYF.

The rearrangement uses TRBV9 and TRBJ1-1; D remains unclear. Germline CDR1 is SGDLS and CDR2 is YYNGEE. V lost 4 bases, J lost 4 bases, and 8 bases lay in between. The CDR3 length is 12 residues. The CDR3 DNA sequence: TGTGCCAGCAGCCCGGTGAGCACTGAAGCTTTCTTT. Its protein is CASSPVSTEAFF.

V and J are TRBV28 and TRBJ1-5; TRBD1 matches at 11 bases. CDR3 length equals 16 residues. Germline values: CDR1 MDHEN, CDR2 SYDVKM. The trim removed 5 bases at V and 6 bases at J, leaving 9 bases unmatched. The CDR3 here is CASSPPPGTGGQPQHF. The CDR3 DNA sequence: TGTGCCAGCAGTCCACCCCCCGGGACAGGGGGTCAGCCCCAGCATTTT.

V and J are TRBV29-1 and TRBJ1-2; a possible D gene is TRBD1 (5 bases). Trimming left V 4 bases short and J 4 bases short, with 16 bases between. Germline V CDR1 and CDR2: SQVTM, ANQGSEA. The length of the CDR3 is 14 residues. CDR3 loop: CSVGRGELLYGYTF. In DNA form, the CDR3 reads TGCAGCGTTGGACGGGGGGAATTGCTCTATGGCTACACCTTC.

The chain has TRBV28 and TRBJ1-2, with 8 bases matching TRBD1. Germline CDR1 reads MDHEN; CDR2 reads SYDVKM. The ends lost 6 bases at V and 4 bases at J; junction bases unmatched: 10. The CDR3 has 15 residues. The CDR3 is CASRPGQGIGYGYTF. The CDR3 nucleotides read TGTGCCAGCAGGCCCGGACAGGGAATAGGCTATGGCTACACCTTC.

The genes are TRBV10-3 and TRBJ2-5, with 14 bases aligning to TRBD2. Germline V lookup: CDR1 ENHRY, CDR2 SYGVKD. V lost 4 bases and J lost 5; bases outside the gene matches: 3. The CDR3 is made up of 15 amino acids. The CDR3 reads CAISGLAGGGETQYF. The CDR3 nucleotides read TGTGCCATCAGTGGACTAGCGGGAGGGGGCGAGACCCAGTACTTC.

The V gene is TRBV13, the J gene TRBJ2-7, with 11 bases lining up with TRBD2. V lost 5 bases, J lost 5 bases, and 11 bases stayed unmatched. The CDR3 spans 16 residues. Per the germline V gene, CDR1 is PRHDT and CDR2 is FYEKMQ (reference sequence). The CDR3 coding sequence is TGTGCCAGCAGCCATCTTAGCGGGAGGGTCCAGGACGAGCAGTACTTC. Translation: CASSHLSGRVQDEQYF. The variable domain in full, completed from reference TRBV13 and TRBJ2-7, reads AAGVIQSPRHLIKEKRETATLKCYPIPRHDTVYWYQQGPGQDPQFLISFYEKMQSDKGSIPDRFSAQQFSDYHSELNMSSLELGDSALYFCASSHLSGRVQDEQYFGPGTRLTVT.

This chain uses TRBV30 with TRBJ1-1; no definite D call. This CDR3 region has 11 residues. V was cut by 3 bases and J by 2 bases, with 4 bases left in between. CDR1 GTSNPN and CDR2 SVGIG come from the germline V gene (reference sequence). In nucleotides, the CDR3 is TGTGCCTGGAGCATCAACACTGAAGCTTTCTTT. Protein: CAWSINTEAFF.

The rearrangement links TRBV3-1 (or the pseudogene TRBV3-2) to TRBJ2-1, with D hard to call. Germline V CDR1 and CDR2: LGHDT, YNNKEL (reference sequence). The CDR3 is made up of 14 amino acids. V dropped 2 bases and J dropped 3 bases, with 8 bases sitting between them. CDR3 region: CASSQTRLYNEQFF. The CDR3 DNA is TGTGCCAGCAGCCAAACGCGCCTCTACAATGAGCAGTTCTTC.

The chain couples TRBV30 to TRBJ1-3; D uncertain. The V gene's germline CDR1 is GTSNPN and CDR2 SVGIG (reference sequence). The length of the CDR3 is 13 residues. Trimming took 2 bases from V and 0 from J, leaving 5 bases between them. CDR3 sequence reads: CAWSLNSGNTIYF. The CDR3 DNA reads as TGTGCCTGGAGTTTAAACTCTGGAAACACCATATATTTT.

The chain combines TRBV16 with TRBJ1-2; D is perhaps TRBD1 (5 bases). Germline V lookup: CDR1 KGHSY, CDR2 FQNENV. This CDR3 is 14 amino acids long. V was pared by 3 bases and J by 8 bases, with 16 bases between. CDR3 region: CASSQWAGTGGYTF. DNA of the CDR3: TGTGCCAGCAGCCAGTGGGCGGGGACCGGAGGCTACACCTTC.

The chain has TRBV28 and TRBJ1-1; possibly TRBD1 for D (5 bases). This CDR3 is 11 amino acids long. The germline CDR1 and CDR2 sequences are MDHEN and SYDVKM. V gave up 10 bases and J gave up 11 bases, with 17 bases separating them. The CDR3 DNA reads TGTGCCACCCAAGGGGTTTTCGGGGCTTTCTTT. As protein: CATQGVFGAFF.

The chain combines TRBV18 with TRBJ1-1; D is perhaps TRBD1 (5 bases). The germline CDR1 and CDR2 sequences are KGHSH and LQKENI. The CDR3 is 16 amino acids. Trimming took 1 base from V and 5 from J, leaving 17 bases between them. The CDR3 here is CASSPLLAGHETEAFF. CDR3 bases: TGTGCCAGCTCACCACTTCTCGCGGGGCATGAGACTGAAGCTTTCTTT.

CDR3 DNA: TGTGCCACCAGTGCAAACAGGCTTCAGCCCCAGCATTTT. It codes for CATSANRLQPQHF. The chain recombines TRBV24-1 with TRBJ1-5; perhaps TRBD1 as D (5 bases). Germline-derived CDR1 and CDR2 are KGHDR and SFDVKD. The CDR3 consists of 13 residues. V was shortened by 5 bases and J by 6 bases, with 10 bases between the two germline ends.